Below are 15 T cell receptor beta chains sequenced from a single sample in a study of T cells after yellow fever vaccination. From the 5' RACE reads, TCRdb called clonotypes with MiXCR, one entry per CDR3 protein. The sample shows 450,000 to 650,000 distinct CDR3 sequences, 21% of them seen only once. The sequences come from PBMCs, collected roughly 20 days after the first yellow fever vaccination. These receptors all stem from a man aged 18 to 30 who received the YFV17D yellow fever vaccine.

Here the CDR3 reads CASSDTGNTEAFF. Written as DNA, the CDR3 is TGTGCCAGCAGTGACACAGGAAACACTGAAGCTTTCTTT. The chain joins TRBV6-2 or TRBV6-3 to TRBJ1-1, with a weak D call TRBD1 (5 bases). Trimming stripped 5 bases from V and 2 bases from J, with 9 bases between. This CDR3 has 13 amino acids. Germline assignment: CDR1 MNHEY and CDR2 SVGEGT.

This clonotype occurred a few times. V and J are TRBV10-3 and TRBJ2-7; no reliable D call. Per germline, CDR1 ENHRY and CDR2 SYGVKD. The V end was cut by 2 bases, the J end by 2 bases, with 10 bases between. There are 14 residues in the CDR3. This chain's CDR3 is CAISEQKPTYEQYF. The CDR3, as DNA: TGTGCCATCAGTGAGCAGAAGCCCACCTACGAGCAGTACTTC.

This chain connects TRBV14 to TRBJ1-6; maybe TRBD1 (5 bases). Trimming stripped 5 bases from V and 8 bases from J, with 16 bases between. The CDR3 is 15 amino acids. CDR1 is SGHDN, CDR2 FVKESK, per germline. CDR3 loop: CASSARRGMDSPLHF. CDR3 nucleotide sequence: TGTGCCAGCAGCGCTCGGAGGGGAATGGATTCACCCCTCCACTTT.

The chain is built from TRBV25-1 and TRBJ2-7, with TRBD1 as a possible D gene (6 bases). This CDR3 spans 10 amino acids. The germline CDR1 and CDR2 sequences are MGHDK and SYGVNS. The ends were cut back, 8 bases at V and 5 bases at J, with 7 bases in the middle. DNA of the CDR3: TGTGCCAGCCCAGGGGACGAGCAGTACTTC. It is translated as CASPGDEQYF.

V usage is TRBV7-3 and J usage is TRBJ2-3; 12 bases map to TRBD2. Germline V CDR1 and CDR2: SGHTA, FQGTGA. V was clipped by 8 bases and J by 1 base; unmatched bases: 10. The CDR3 spans 17 residues. CDR3 amino acids: CASCWRLAGDRTDTQYF. The CDR3 DNA sequence: TGTGCCAGCTGCTGGCGACTAGCGGGGGACCGCACAGATACGCAGTATTTT.

The chain joins TRBV4-3 to TRBJ2-7; possible D gene TRBD2, 5 bases. Germline V CDR1 and CDR2: LGHNA, YSLEER. The germline V and J ends were trimmed by 1 base and 4 bases, with 8 bases remaining between them. The CDR3 is made up of 13 amino acids. In nucleotides, the CDR3 is TGCGCCAGCAGCCAAGGTCCGGGGTACGAGCAGTACGTC. This codes for CASSQGPGYEQYV.

CDR3 DNA: TGTGCCAGCAGCTGGGGTAGCGGGGTTAATGAGCAGTTCTTC. Translation gives CASSWGSGVNEQFF. V is TRBV11-2 and J is TRBJ2-1, with TRBD2 identical over 8 bases. The CDR3 has 14 residues. Trimming took 4 bases from V and 7 from J; bases not matched to a gene: 6. CDR1 is SGHAT and CDR2 is FQNNGV in the germline V gene.

This chain links TRBV3-1 with TRBJ1-2; D call uncertain. The V end was cut by 0 bases, the J end by 6 bases, with 14 bases between. The CDR3 is 15 residues long. Germline V lookup: CDR1 LGHDT, CDR2 YNNKEL (reference sequence). Written as DNA, the CDR3 is TGTGCCAGCAGCCAAGATCCCCCCGTGGGTAATGGCTACACCTTC. Translating gives CASSQDPPVGNGYTF.

The chain is built from TRBV5-1 and TRBJ2-3; 9 nucleotides align to TRBD2. The V gene's germline CDR1 is SGHRS and CDR2 YFSETQ. The length of the CDR3 is 14 residues. V lost 0 bases and J lost 5; bases outside the gene matches: 1. For the CDR3, the DNA is TGCGCCAGCAGCTTGGATAGCGGGGGAGATACGCAGTATTTT. Amino acids: CASSLDSGGDTQYF.

This sequence joins TRBV18 and TRBJ2-7; D is ambiguous. The V end was cut by 2 bases, the J end by 6 bases, with 11 bases between. The CDR3 covers 13 residues. CDR1 is KGHSH, CDR2 LQKENI, per germline. The CDR3 DNA reads as TGTGCCAGCTCACCAGGTCCAGCAGGCGAGCAGTACGTC. Translated, it gives CASSPGPAGEQYV.

The chain couples TRBV7-2 to TRBJ2-3, with 7 bases that match TRBD2. Germline lookup yields CDR1 SGHTA and CDR2 FQGNSA. The V gene end was trimmed by 1 base and the J gene end by 0 bases; junction bases not matched to a gene: 4. The CDR3 runs 16 residues. The CDR3 loop reads CASSLVGGSSTDTQYF. In DNA, the CDR3 is TGTGCCAGCAGCTTAGTGGGGGGGAGTAGCACAGATACGCAGTATTTT.

The chain combines TRBV27 with TRBJ1-1; perhaps TRBD1 as D (5 bases). CDR1 MNHEY and CDR2 SMNVEV come from the germline V gene (reference sequence). The V gene lost 0 bases and the J gene lost 3 bases, with 11 bases spanning the gap. The CDR3 covers 15 residues. The CDR3: CASSLSNRRYTEAFF. CDR3 nucleotides: TGTGCCAGCAGTTTATCGAACAGGAGGTACACTGAAGCTTTCTTT.

The V gene is TRBV9, the J gene TRBJ2-5; D might be TRBD2 (6 bases). V was trimmed by 3 bases and J by 2 bases, leaving 11 bases between them. The CDR3 spans 14 residues. Per the germline V gene, CDR1 is SGDLS and CDR2 is YYNGEE. CDR3 bases: TGTGCCAGCAGCGCGACTAGAGGTCAAGAGACCCAGTACTTC. It yields the protein CASSATRGQETQYF.

This clonotype was found a few times. The chain has TRBV6-1 and TRBJ1-2, with D perhaps matching TRBD1 (6 bases). CDR1 is MNHNS and CDR2 is SASEGT in the germline V gene. Deletions cut 5 bases from V and 1 base from J, with 17 bases between. The CDR3 runs to 16 residues. The CDR3 loop is CASSQIGTTRNYGYTF. DNA for the CDR3: TGTGCCAGCAGTCAAATCGGGACAACCCGTAACTATGGCTACACCTTC.

The chain links TRBV10-3 to TRBJ1-1; D unresolved. The CDR3 extends over 16 amino acids. V was clipped by 0 bases and J by 1 base, with 12 bases between them. Germline values: CDR1 ENHRY, CDR2 SYGVKD. The CDR3 DNA reads TGTGCCATCAGTGAGTCAGAGGGCAGCTCGAACACTGAAGCTTTCTTT. Its protein is CAISESEGSSNTEAFF.